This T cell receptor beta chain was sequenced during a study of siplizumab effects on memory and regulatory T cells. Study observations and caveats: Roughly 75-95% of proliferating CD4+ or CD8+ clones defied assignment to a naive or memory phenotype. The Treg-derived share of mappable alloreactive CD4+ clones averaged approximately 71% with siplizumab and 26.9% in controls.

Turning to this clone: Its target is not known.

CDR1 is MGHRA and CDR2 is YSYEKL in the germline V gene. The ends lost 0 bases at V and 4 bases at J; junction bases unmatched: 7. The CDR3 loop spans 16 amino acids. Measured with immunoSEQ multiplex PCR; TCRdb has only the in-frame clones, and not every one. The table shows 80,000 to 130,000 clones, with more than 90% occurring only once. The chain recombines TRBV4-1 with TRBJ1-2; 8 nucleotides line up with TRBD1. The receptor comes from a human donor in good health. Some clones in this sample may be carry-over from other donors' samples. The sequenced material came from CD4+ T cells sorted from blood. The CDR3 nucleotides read TGCGCCAGCAGCCAAGAGTTCAGGGGGCAAACCTATGGCTACACCTTC. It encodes CASSQEFRGQTYGYTF.